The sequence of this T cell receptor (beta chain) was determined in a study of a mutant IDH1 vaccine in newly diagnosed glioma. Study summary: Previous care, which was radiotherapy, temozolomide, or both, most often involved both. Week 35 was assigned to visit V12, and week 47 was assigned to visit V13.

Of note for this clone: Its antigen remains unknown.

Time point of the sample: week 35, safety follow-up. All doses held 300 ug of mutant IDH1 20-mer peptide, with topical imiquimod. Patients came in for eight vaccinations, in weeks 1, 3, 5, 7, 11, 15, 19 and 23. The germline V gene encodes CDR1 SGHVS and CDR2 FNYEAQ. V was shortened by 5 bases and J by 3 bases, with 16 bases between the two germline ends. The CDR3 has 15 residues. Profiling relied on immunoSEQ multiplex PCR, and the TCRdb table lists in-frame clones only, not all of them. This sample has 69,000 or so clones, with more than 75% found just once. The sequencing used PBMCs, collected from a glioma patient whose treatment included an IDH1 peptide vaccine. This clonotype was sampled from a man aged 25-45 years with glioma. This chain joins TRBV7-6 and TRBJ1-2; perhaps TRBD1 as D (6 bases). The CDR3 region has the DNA TGTGCCAGCAGCCCAGAAGGGGGACTGGACTATGGCTACACCTTC. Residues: CASSPEGGLDYGYTF.